Below are 11 T cell receptor beta chains sequenced from a single sample in a study of patients and donors after allogeneic stem cell transplantation (dated by TCRdb to 2020 to 2022). The library was built by means of RT-PCR. Sequencer: NextSeq 550. TCRdb reanalyzed the raw reads on its own, using fastp at Q25 for trimming and MiXCR for clone calling, and kept in-frame beta chains. All rows with the same CDR3 protein become a single entry with the most common DNA and genes. The sample data list about a million distinct CDR3 sequences, and 18% of these were observed just once. The ten largest make up 5% to 7.5% of the sample. The sample was blood, either unsorted or a sorted T cell fraction (not recorded which). These TCRs come from a human donor who was either an allogeneic HSCT recipient or a stem cell or donor lymphocyte infusion donor (not recorded which). It is not recorded whose cells these are; they may come from a transplant donor.

V usage is TRBV4-2 and J usage is TRBJ2-2, with D possibly TRBD1 on 5 matching bases. This CDR3 has 19 residues. Germline CDR1 is LGHNA and CDR2 is YNFKEQ. V dropped 0 bases and J dropped 4 bases, with 21 bases sitting between them. This CDR3 is CASSQDTLAWGLATGELFF. The CDR3 DNA reads as TGTGCCAGCAGCCAAGATACCCTGGCTTGGGGCTTGGCCACCGGGGAGCTGTTTTTT.

This clonotype occurred a few times. The chain joins TRBV12-3 or TRBV12-4 to TRBJ2-7, with D unresolved. Trimming stripped 5 bases from V and 6 bases from J, with 14 bases between. This CDR3 comprises 13 residues. The DNA for the CDR3 is TGTGCCAGCAGTCGGGCCCCCCTCCCCGAGCAGTACTTC. Translated, it gives CASSRAPLPEQYF.

In this sample, this clonotype turned up a few times. J is TRBJ2-7 and V is TRBV4-3, with 8 bases identical to TRBD1. The CDR3 consists of 18 residues. V gave up 1 base and J gave up 0 bases; unmatched junction bases: 11. Germline assignment: CDR1 LGHNA and CDR2 YSLEER. The CDR3, as DNA: TGCGCCAGCAGCCAAGCCCCACCCGGGACAGGAATCTCCTACGAGCAGTACTTC. It encodes CASSQAPPGTGISYEQYF.

This clonotype was recorded only once. Sequence at one end of the junction differs from germline and may be a read error. The rearrangement joins TRBV7-2 to TRBJ1-1; D uncertain. The CDR3 totals 13 residues. CDR1 and CDR2 from the germline V gene are SGHTA and FQGNSA. This CDR3 is CSSSLGLNTEAFF. The CDR3 DNA follows: TGTTCCAGCAGCTTAGGTCTGAACACTGAAGCTTTCTTT.

The chain joins TRBV24-1 to TRBJ2-7; D is unresolved. Germline values: CDR1 KGHDR, CDR2 SFDVKD. V was pared by 4 bases and J by 3 bases, with 18 bases between. The CDR3 contains 16 residues. CDR3 nucleotides: TGTGCCACCAGTGAGGGATTGGTAGGCAGTCACTACGAGCAGTACTTC. It specifies CATSEGLVGSHYEQYF.

This clonotype was found a few times. J is TRBJ1-2 and V is TRBV14; D is possibly TRBD1 (6 bases). Deletions cut 3 bases from V and 6 bases from J, with 20 bases between. CDR3 length: 16 amino acids. CDR1 SGHDN and CDR2 FVKESK come from the germline V gene. This chain's CDR3 is CASSHYVGTLSDGYTF. The CDR3, as DNA: TGTGCCAGCAGCCATTACGTCGGGACACTAAGCGATGGCTACACCTTC.

The chain uses TRBV24-1 and TRBJ2-3; 9 positions agree with TRBD2. Looked up from germline, CDR1 is KGHDR and CDR2 is SFDVKD. This CDR3 is 15 amino acids long. With 5 bases clipped from V and 4 bases from J, the junction kept 6 bases outside the gene matches. In nucleotides, the CDR3 is TGTGCCACCAGTGGGCTAGCGGGAAACGCAGATACGCAGTATTTT. Its protein product is CATSGLAGNADTQYF.

Written as DNA, the CDR3 is TGTGCCAGCAGTTCCGTCCTGTCGCCCCAGCATTTT. Translated, it gives CASSSVLSPQHF. V and J are TRBV28 and TRBJ1-5; no firm D call. The germline CDR1 and CDR2 sequences are MDHEN and SYDVKM. Trimming pared 4 bases from V and 9 bases from J, leaving 10 bases between. The CDR3 is made up of 12 amino acids.

This clonotype was counted ten times or more. The chain is built from TRBV12-3 or TRBV12-4 and TRBJ1-6; the match to TRBD1 covers 7 bases. The CDR3 extends over 15 amino acids. Trimming removed 6 bases from V and 10 bases from J; junction bases left unmatched: 12. The CDR3 sequence is CASRRSTGEASPLHF. CDR3 DNA sequence: TGTGCCAGCAGACGATCTACAGGGGAGGCCTCACCCCTCCACTTT.

The CDR3 DNA follows: TGTGCCAGCAGCGTAGCGGTGTGGGGCGGGGAGCTGTTTTTT. Translated, it gives CASSVAVWGGELFF. The chain uses TRBV9 and TRBJ2-2; D uncertain. The V and J ends lost 0 bases and 7 bases respectively, with 10 bases between them. The CDR3 is made up of 14 amino acids. Per germline, CDR1 SGDLS and CDR2 YYNGEE.

This clonotype was detected only a few times. The chain recombines TRBV27 with TRBJ2-7; 8 positions agree with TRBD1. V was pared by 1 base and J by 3 bases, with 5 bases of the junction left unmatched. Germline CDR1 and CDR2: MNHEY and SMNVEV (reference sequence). This CDR3 region has 15 residues. The chain's CDR3 is CASSLLPDRDYEQYF. The CDR3 DNA reads as TGTGCCAGCAGTTTATTACCGGACAGGGACTACGAGCAGTACTTC.